Listed below are T cell receptor beta chains from one sample, sequenced in a study of neurological immune-mediated disorders. TCRdb reprocessed the 5' RACE reads with MiXCR, giving one entry per CDR3 protein. The repertoire has 55,000 to 75,000 distinct CDR3 sequences, roughly 5.6% of them found once; the top ten carry about 5%. The sample consisted of PBMCs. These receptors all stem from a human donor with multiple sclerosis. The donor label of this sample is uncertain. Both conserved end residues are trimmed from each CDR3. The order of the fields is V gene, D gene, CDR3 protein. D genes are given only for firm matches.

V: TRBV10-3
D: .
CDR3: AISESPYGYT

V: TRBV20-1
D: .
CDR3: SVTDPSSYEQY

V: TRBV29-1
D: TRBD2
CDR3: SVPRASGGDYTDTQY

V: TRBV5-1
D: .
CDR3: ASADTPDTGELF

V: TRBV7-2
D: TRBD1
CDR3: ASSLDRGTGNTIY

V: TRBV7-3
D: TRBD2
CDR3: ASSLRLAGDLDTGELF

V: TRBV20-1
D: .
CDR3: SASGGSSYNEQF

V: TRBV20-1
D: .
CDR3: SARGQTGDGYT

V: TRBV20-1
D: .
CDR3: SAKFREGEKLF

V: TRBV12-3/TRBV12-4
D: .
CDR3: ASSIRGSTEAF

V: TRBV5-1
D: .
CDR3: ASSLKLGRGANYGYT

V: TRBV7-3
D: .
CDR3: ASSLTPMDPQY

V: TRBV29-1
D: .
CDR3: SVGTPGRRGYEQY

V: TRBV4-1
D: TRBD1
CDR3: ASSQEGLDRYSEQY

V: TRBV20-1
D: TRBD2
CDR3: SARALGAGYTDTQY

V: TRBV11-3
D: .
CDR3: ASSLTGRTPGSCF

V: TRBV2
D: .
CDR3: ASSGSRGTEAF

V: TRBV2
D: TRBD2
CDR3: ASSGLAGGPEF

V: TRBV7-9
D: .
CDR3: ASSLGGAASHEQY

V: TRBV20-1
D: .
CDR3: SANEQF

V: TRBV7-9
D: .
CDR3: ASSLGWSAF

V: TRBV5-6
D: .
CDR3: ASSLIEASAPYNEQF

V: TRBV5-1
D: .
CDR3: ASRPTTGMGGYT

V: TRBV20-1
D: TRBD2
CDR3: SVSARRGVREQY

V: TRBV20-1
D: .
CDR3: SQLQGPFDSNEQF

V: TRBV18
D: TRBD1
CDR3: ASSLAGTGSYSGNTIY

V: TRBV7-2
D: .
CDR3: ASSLGGRNCGYT

V: TRBV20-1
D: .
CDR3: SAREWGHEQY

V: TRBV5-5
D: .
CDR3: ASSLFGSHRNEQF

V: TRBV3-1
D: TRBD2
CDR3: ASSRGGKNIQY

V: TRBV19
D: .
CDR3: ASIKTGKTDTQY

V: TRBV4-1
D: .
CDR3: ASKGEAFGPQH

V: TRBV18
D: .
CDR3: ASSPQVSSYNEQF

V: TRBV10-3
D: .
CDR3: AISGTPGKGPYEQY

V: TRBV20-1
D: TRBD1
CDR3: SARSGTGGFTEAF

V: TRBV5-1
D: .
CDR3: ASSQGNVNTDTQY

V: TRBV10-3
D: .
CDR3: AISENYSTDTQY

V: TRBV20-1
D: .
CDR3: SARDEGNEQY

V: TRBV3-1
D: .
CDR3: ASSHGGFAETQY

V: TRBV5-6
D: .
CDR3: ASTGTEQETQY

V: TRBV9
D: .
CDR3: ASSVLGTRQETQY

V: TRBV9
D: .
CDR3: ASSPRSHNEQY

V: TRBV20-1
D: .
CDR3: SARDPGGFQETQY

V: TRBV20-1
D: TRBD1
CDR3: SVLRQGAYEQY

V: TRBV20-1
D: TRBD1
CDR3: SARGRGHLPDTQY

V: TRBV20-1
D: TRBD1
CDR3: SGLGGFSYNSPLH

V: TRBV12-3/TRBV12-4
D: .
CDR3: ASSLAGADTEAF

V: TRBV20-1
D: TRBD1
CDR3: SAIPFNLDRDYEQY

V: TRBV12-3/TRBV12-4
D: .
CDR3: ASSFILSYEQY

V: TRBV5-1
D: .
CDR3: ASSLQGYGELF

V: TRBV29-1
D: TRBD1
CDR3: SVEGQRDYGYT

V: TRBV5-1
D: .
CDR3: ASSPPGSGANVLT

V: TRBV5-1
D: TRBD1
CDR3: ASSFKQGGESGEQF

V: TRBV4-1
D: .
CDR3: ASSQSSGPPLH

V: TRBV4-1
D: .
CDR3: ASSQGIRDRRAKNIQY